Given below is one T cell receptor (beta chain) in context. The CDR3 extends over 15 amino acids. The V end lost 2 bases, the J end lost 0 bases, and 8 bases lay between the germline ends. Germline V gives CDR1 SGHRS, CDR2 YFSETQ. This sample is part of a study of cytomegalovirus exposure and HLA in healthy donors. Healthy bone marrow donors made up the cohort. The PCR ran on 60 Vbeta and 13 Jbeta primers. Profiling relied on immunoSEQ multiplex PCR, and the TCRdb table lists in-frame clones only, not all of them. The data contain 150,000 to 200,000 clones, approximately 85% of them seen just once; the ten biggest clones take up almost 9.5%.

The sample was PBMCs. The chain couples TRBV5-1 to TRBJ2-2; D is perhaps TRBD1 (5 bases). This receptor was obtained from a young man in good health and CMV-seropositive. As DNA, the CDR3 is TGCGCCAGCAGCTTTCAGACAGCGAACACCGGGGAGCTGTTTTTT. This sequence encodes CASSFQTANTGELFF. Full variable domain (outside the CDR3, taken from reference TRBV5-1 and TRBJ2-2): KAGVTQTPRYLIKTRGQQVTLSCSPISGHRSVSWYQQTPGQGLQFLFEYFSETQRNKGNFPGRFSGRQFSNSRSEMNVSTLELGDSALYLCASSFQTANTGELFFGEGSRLTVL.